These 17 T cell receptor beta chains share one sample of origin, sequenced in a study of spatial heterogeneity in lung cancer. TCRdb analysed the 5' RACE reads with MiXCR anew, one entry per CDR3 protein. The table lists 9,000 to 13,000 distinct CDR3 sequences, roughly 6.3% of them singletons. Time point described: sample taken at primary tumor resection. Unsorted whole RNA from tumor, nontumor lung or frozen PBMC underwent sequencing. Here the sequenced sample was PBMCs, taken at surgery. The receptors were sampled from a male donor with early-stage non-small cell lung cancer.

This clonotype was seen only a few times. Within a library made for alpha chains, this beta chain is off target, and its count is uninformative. CDR3 sequence reads: CSAIRPSSYNEQFF. The CDR3 region has the DNA TGCAGTGCCATCCGACCTAGCTCCTACAATGAGCAGTTCTTC. The genes are TRBV20-1 and TRBJ2-1; unclear D gene. V dropped 6 bases and J dropped 0 bases, with 12 bases sitting between them. Germline CDR1 is DFQATT and CDR2 is SNEGSKA (reference sequence). This CDR3 comprises 14 residues.

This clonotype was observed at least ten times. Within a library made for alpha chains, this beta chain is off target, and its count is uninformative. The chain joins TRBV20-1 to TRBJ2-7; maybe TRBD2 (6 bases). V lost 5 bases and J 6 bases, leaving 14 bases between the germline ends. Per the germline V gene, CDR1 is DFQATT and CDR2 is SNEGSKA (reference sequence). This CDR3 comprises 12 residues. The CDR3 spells CSAPKSGGEQYF. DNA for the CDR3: TGCAGTGCTCCCAAGTCCGGGGGCGAGCAGTACTTC.

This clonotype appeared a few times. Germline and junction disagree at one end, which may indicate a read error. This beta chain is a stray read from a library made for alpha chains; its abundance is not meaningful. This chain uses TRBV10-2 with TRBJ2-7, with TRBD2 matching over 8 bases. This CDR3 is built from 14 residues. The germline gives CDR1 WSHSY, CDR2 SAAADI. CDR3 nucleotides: TGCGCCAGCAGTGAGGTGCAGCGGGGGTTTCCAGGGAACTTC. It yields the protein CASSEVQRGFPGNF.

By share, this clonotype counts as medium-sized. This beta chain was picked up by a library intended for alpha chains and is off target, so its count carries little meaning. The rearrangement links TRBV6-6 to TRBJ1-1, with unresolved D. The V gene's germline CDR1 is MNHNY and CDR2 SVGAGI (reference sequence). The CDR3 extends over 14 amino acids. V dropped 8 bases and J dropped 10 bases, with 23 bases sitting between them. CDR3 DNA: TGTGCCAGCCTCACCATGGCCCGGGGTGGGCTAGCTTTCTTT. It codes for CASLTMARGGLAFF.

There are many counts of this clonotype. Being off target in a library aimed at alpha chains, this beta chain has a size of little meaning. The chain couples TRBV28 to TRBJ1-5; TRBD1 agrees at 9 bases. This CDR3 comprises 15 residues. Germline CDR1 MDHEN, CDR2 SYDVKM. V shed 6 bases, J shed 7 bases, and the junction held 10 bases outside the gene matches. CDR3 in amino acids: CASSWGQGILQPQHF. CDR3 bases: TGTGCCAGCAGCTGGGGACAGGGAATTCTCCAGCCCCAGCATTTT.

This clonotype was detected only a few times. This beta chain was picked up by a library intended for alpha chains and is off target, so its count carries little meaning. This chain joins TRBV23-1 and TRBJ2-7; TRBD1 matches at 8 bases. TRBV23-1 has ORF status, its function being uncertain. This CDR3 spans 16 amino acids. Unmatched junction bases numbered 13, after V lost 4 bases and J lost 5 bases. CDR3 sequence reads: CASSPLLQGARNEQYF. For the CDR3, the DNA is TGCGCCAGCAGTCCCCTTTTGCAGGGGGCGAGGAACGAGCAGTACTTC.

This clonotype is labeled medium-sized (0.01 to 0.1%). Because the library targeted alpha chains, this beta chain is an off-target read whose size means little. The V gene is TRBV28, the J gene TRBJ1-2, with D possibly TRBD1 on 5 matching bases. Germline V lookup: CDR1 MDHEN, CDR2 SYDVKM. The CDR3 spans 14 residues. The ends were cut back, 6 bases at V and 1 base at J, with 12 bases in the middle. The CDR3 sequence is CASSIPDSNYGYTF. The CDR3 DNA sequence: TGTGCCAGCAGCATTCCCGACAGTAACTATGGCTACACCTTC.

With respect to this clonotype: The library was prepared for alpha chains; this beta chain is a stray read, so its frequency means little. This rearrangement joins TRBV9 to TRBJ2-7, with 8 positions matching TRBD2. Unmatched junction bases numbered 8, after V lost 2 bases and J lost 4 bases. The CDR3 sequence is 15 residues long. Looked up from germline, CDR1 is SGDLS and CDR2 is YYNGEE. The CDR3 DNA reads TGTGCCAGCAGCGTGGGACTAGATGTCGGGTACGAGCAGTACTTC. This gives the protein CASSVGLDVGYEQYF.

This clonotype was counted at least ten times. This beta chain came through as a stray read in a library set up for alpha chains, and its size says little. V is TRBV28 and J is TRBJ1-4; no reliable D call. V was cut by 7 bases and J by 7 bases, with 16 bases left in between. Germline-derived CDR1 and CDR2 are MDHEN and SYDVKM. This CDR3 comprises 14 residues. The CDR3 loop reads CASTSRGPAEKLFF. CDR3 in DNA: TGTGCCAGCACAAGCCGAGGGCCTGCTGAAAAACTGTTTTTT.

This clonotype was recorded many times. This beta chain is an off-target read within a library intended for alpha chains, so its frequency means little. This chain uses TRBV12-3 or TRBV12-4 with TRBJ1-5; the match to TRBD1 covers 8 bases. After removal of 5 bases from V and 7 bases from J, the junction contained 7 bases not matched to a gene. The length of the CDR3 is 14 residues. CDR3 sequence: CASSLSGGRQPQHF. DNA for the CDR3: TGTGCCAGCAGTCTCTCAGGGGGCCGCCAGCCCCAGCATTTT.

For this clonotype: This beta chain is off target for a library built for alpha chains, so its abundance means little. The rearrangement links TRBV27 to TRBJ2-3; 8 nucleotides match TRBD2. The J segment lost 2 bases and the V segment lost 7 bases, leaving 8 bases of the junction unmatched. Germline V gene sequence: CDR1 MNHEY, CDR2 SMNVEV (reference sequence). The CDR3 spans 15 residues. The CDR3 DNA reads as TGTGCCAGCACTCGAGGACTAGCTCCCACAGATACGCAGTATTTT. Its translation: CASTRGLAPTDTQYF.

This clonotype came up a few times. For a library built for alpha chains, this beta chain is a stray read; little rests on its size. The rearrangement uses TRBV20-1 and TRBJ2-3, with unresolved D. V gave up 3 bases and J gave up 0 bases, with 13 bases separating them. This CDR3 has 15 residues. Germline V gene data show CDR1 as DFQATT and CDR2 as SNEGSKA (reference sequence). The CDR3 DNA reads TGCAGTGCTAGGGCCCCTGGTGTGAGCACAGATACGCAGTATTTT. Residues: CSARAPGVSTDTQYF.

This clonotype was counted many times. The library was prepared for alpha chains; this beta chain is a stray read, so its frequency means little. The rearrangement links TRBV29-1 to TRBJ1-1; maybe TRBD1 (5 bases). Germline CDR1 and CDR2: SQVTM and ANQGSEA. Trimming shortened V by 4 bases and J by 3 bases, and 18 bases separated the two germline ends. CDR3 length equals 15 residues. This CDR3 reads CSVGRLSGAHTEAFF. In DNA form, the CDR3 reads TGCAGCGTTGGGCGGTTGTCTGGGGCGCACACTGAAGCTTTCTTT.

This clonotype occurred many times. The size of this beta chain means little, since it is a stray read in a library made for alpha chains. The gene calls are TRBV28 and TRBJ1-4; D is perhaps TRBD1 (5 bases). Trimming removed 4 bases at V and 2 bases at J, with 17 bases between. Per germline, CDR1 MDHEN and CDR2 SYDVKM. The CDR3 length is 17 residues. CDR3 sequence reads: CASSSPGLGTTNEKLFF. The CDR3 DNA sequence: TGTGCCAGCAGTTCCCCGGGATTGGGGACCACTAATGAAAAACTGTTTTTT.

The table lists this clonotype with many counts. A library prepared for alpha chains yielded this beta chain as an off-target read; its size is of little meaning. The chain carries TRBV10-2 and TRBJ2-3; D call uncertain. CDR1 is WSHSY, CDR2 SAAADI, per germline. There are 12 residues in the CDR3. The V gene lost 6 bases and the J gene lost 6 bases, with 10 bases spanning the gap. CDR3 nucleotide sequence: TGCGCCAGCAGCCCGTCCGGGGATACGCAGTATTTT. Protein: CASSPSGDTQYF.

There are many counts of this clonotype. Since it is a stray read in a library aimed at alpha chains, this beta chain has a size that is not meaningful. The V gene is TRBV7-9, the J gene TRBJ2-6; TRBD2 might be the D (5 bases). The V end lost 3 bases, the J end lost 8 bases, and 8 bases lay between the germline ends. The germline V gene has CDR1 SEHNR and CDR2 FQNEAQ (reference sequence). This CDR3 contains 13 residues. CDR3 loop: CASSFGETNVLTF. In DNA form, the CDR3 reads TGTGCCAGCAGCTTCGGGGAAACCAACGTCCTGACTTTC.

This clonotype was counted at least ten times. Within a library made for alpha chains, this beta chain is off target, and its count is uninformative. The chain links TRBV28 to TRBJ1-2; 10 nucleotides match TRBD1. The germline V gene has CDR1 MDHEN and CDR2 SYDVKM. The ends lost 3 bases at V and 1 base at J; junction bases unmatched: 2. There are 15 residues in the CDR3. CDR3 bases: TGTGCCAGCAGTTTGACAGGGGGCTTTAACTATGGCTACACCTTC. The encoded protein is CASSLTGGFNYGYTF.